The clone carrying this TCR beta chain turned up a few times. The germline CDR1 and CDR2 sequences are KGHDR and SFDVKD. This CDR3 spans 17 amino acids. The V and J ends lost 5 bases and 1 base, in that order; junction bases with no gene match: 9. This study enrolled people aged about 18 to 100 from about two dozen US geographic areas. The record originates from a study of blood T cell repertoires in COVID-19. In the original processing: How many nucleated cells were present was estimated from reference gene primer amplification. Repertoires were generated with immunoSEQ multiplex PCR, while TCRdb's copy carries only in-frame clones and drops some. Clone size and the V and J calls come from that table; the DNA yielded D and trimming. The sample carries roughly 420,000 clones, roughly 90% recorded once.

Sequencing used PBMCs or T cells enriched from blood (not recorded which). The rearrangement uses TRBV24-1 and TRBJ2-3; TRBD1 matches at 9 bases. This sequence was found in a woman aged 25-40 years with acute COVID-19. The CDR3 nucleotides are TGTGCCACCAGTGGCGAACAGGGGGCCGGTCGCACAGATACGCAGTATTTT. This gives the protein CATSGEQGAGRTDTQYF.